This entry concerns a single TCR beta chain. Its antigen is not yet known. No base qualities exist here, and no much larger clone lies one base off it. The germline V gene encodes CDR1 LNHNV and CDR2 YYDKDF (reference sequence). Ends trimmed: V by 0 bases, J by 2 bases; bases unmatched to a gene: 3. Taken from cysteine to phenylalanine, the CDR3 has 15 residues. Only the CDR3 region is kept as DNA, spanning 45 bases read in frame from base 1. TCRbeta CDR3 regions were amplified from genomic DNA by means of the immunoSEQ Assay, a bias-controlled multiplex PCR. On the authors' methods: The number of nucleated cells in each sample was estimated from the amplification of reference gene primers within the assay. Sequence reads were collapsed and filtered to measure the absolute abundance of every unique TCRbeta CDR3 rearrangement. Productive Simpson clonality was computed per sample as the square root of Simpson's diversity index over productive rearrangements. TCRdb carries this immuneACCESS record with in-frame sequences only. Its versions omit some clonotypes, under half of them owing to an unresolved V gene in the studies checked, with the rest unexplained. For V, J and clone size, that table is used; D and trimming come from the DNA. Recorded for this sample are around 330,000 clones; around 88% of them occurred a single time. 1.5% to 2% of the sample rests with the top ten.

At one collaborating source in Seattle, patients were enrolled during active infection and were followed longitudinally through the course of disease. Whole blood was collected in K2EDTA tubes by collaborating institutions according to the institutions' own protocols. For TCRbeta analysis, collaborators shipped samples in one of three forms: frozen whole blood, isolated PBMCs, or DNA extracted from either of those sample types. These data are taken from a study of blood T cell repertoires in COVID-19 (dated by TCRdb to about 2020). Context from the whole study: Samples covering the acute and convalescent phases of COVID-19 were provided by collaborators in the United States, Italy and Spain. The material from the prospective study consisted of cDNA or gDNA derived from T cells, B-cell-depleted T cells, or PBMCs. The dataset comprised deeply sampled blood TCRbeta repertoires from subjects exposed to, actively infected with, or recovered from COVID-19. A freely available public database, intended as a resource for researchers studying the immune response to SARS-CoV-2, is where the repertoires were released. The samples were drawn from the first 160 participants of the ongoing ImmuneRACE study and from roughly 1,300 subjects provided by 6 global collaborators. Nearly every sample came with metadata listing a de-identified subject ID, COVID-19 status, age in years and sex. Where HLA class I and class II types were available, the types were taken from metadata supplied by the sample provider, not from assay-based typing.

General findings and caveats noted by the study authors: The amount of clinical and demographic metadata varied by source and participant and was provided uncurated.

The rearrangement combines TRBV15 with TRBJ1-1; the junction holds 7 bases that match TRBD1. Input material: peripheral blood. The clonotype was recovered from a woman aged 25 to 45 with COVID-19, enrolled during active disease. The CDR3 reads CATSRDRTGNTEAFF. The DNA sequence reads TGTGCCACCAGCAGAGATAGGACAGGCAACACTGAAGCTTTCTTT.